This T cell receptor beta chain was retrieved from a study of blood T cell repertoires in COVID-19. Study at large: Italy, Spain and the United States were the sources of the convalescent and acute COVID-19 samples.

Original methodology: Reference gene primer amplification in the assay estimated nucleated cell counts. Data came from immunoSEQ multiplex PCR; TCRdb stores just in-frame clones and leaves some out. The D gene and trimming were derived from the DNA, and the V and J assignments and clone size from that table. The data contain around 270,000 clones, roughly 84% of them singletons. Germline CDR1 reads LNHDA; CDR2 reads SQIVND (reference sequence). V gave up 3 bases and J gave up 0 bases, with 10 bases separating them. This CDR3 contains 15 residues. V usage is TRBV19 and J usage is TRBJ2-3, with D possibly being TRBD2 (5 bases). The sequence came from a woman in her thirties or forties who had recovered from COVID-19. Sequencing was performed on peripheral blood. The CDR3 reads CASSMLSGSTDTQYF. The CDR3 DNA follows: TGTGCCAGTAGTATGCTGAGCGGAAGCACAGATACGCAGTATTTT. Complete variable domain (other parts from reference TRBV19 and TRBJ2-3): DGGITQSPKYLFRKEGQNVTLSCEQNLNHDAMYWYRQDPGQGLRLIYYSQIVNDFQKGDIAEGYSVSREKKESFPLTVTSAQKNPTAFYLCASSMLSGSTDTQYFGPGTRLTVL.